Given below is one T cell receptor (beta chain) in context. TCRdb keeps only in-frame clones here, not all; method: immunoSEQ multiplex PCR. This sample has some 80,000 clones, with 75% to 90% found just once. CDR1 and CDR2 from the germline V gene are MDHEN and SYDVKM. The ends were cut back, 6 bases at V and 7 bases at J, with 27 bases in the middle. The CDR3 sequence is 17 residues long. This record belongs to a study of blood T cell repertoires in COVID-19. The TCR comes from a woman aged 40-49 years with active or convalescent COVID-19. The specimen was peripheral blood. The chain combines TRBV28 with TRBJ2-5, with D perhaps matching TRBD2 (7 bases). CDR3 residues: CASRPLPFVGGERTQYF. For the CDR3, the DNA is TGTGCCAGCAGACCACTCCCGTTTGTAGGGGGGGAGAGGACCCAGTACTTC.